One and the same sample provided the 11 T cell receptor beta chains below, sequenced in a study of blood T cell repertoires in COVID-19. Sequencing was performed with immunoSEQ multiplex PCR; in TCRdb, only in-frame clones are kept and a portion is missing. This sample has about 210,000 clones; approximately 85% occur once, and the top ten carry approximately 2.3%. Source material: peripheral blood. These receptors all stem from a woman in her 70s with COVID-19, enrolled during active disease.

The rearrangement links TRBV11-2 to TRBJ1-2, with D possibly being TRBD1 (6 bases). The CDR3 spans 13 residues. Trimming removed 6 bases at V and 7 bases at J, with 15 bases between. Germline V CDR1 and CDR2: SGHAT, FQNNGV. The CDR3 region has the DNA TGTGCCAGCAGATCTCCCGGGGGGGCTGGCTACACCTTC. Encoded protein: CASRSPGGAGYTF.

The J gene is TRBJ2-1, the V gene TRBV10-2; the D gene is possibly TRBD1 (7 bases). The V end was cut by 4 bases, the J end by 6 bases, with 22 bases between. This CDR3 contains 17 residues. The germline CDR1 and CDR2 sequences are WSHSY and SAAADI. The CDR3 loop is CASSVSVGGQRSNEQFF. The CDR3 DNA reads TGCGCCAGCAGTGTCTCCGTGGGGGGACAGCGAAGCAATGAGCAGTTCTTC.

This clone has only a few counts. V gene TRBV21-1 combines with J gene TRBJ2-3; TRBD1, the table's D call, lacks a check against the DNA. TRBV21-1 constitutes a pseudogene. The CDR3 is 14 residues long. The chain's CDR3 is CASSNQGSTDTQYF. The CDR3 nucleotides read TGTGCCAGCAGCAACCAGGGTAGCACAGATACGCAGTATTTT.

The chain combines TRBV6-2 or TRBV6-3 with TRBJ1-1, with D uncertain. V dropped 2 bases and J dropped 0 bases, with 10 bases sitting between them. The CDR3 is 15 residues long. Germline loops: CDR1 MNHEY, CDR2 SVGEGT. The CDR3 DNA reads TGTGCCAGCAGTTACGCGGCGGCTATGAACACTGAAGCTTTCTTT. It codes for CASSYAAAMNTEAFF.

The chain joins TRBV12-3 or TRBV12-4 to TRBJ2-1; a weak D match, TRBD1 (6 bases). This CDR3 is built from 12 residues. V lost 0 bases and J lost 10, with 7 bases in between. The CDR3 here is CASSLAQGEQFF. The CDR3 region has the DNA TGTGCCAGCAGTTTAGCACAGGGAGAGCAGTTCTTC.

The V gene is TRBV10-1, the J gene TRBJ1-2; maybe TRBD1 (5 bases). The germline CDR1 and CDR2 sequences are WNHNN and SYGVQD (reference sequence). V shed 9 bases and J shed 3 bases, with 17 bases lying between them. The length of the CDR3 is 14 residues. The CDR3 protein is CARPEQEPHYGYTF. The CDR3 region has the DNA TGCGCCAGGCCAGAACAGGAGCCACACTATGGCTACACCTTC.

This chain joins TRBV5-6 and TRBJ1-1; 8 nucleotides line up with TRBD1. J gave up 3 bases and V 0 bases, and 4 bases lay outside the gene matches. Germline loops: CDR1 SGHDT, CDR2 YYEEEE. The CDR3 consists of 15 residues. CDR3 sequence: CASSLAGQGYTEAFF. The CDR3 DNA is TGTGCCAGCAGCTTGGCCGGACAGGGTTACACTGAAGCTTTCTTT.

The chain carries TRBV6-6 and TRBJ2-2; no clear D gene. In germline, CDR1 is MNHNY, CDR2 SVGAGI (reference sequence). Trimming stripped 8 bases from V and 3 bases from J, with 7 bases between. This CDR3 region has 12 residues. CDR3 residues: CASGGDTGELFF. The CDR3 DNA reads TGTGCCAGCGGCGGCGACACCGGGGAGCTGTTTTTT.

The genes are TRBV7-3 and TRBJ2-5; D is perhaps TRBD1 (6 bases). Per the germline V gene, CDR1 is SGHTA and CDR2 is FQGTGA. V was shortened by 1 base and J by 1 base, with 10 bases between the two germline ends. CDR3 length equals 15 residues. The CDR3 sequence is CASSLSGGTQETQYF. CDR3 nucleotide sequence: TGTGCCAGCAGCTTAAGTGGGGGCACCCAAGAGACCCAGTACTTC.

The V gene is TRBV3-1 (or the pseudogene TRBV3-2), the J gene TRBJ1-3; D is unclear. CDR1 and CDR2 from the germline V gene are LGHDT and YNNKEL (reference sequence). This CDR3 region has 17 residues. V lost 2 bases, J lost 1 base, and 15 bases lay in between. CDR3: CASSQKWSLRSGNTIYF. The CDR3 DNA sequence: TGTGCCAGCAGCCAAAAGTGGTCTCTACGGTCTGGAAACACCATATATTTT.

The J gene is TRBJ2-6, the V gene TRBV7-6; 9 bases agree with TRBD2. With V trimmed by 1 base and J by 4 bases, 8 bases remained unmatched. The CDR3 runs to 18 residues. Germline CDR1 reads SGHVS; CDR2 reads FNYEAQ. This CDR3 is CASSLVGLAGLGANVLTF. As DNA, the CDR3 is TGTGCCAGCAGCTTAGTTGGGCTAGCGGGGCTAGGGGCCAACGTCCTGACTTTC. The full variable domain, in which reference TRBV7-6 and TRBJ2-6 provide the parts outside the CDR3, is GAGVSQSPRYKVTKRGQDVALRCDPISGHVSLYWYRQALGQGPEFLTYFNYEAQQDKSGLPNDRFSAERPEGSISTLTIQRTEQRDSAMYRCASSLVGLAGLGANVLTFGAGSRLTVL.